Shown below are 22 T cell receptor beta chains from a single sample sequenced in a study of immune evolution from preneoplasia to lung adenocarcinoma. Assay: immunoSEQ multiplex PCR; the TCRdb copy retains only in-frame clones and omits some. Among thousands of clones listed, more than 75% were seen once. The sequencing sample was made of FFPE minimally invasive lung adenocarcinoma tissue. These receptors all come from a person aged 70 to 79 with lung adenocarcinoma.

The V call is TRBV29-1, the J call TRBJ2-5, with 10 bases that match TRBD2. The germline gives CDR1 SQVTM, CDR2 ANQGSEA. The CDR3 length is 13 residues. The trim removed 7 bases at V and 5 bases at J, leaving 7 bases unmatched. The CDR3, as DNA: TGCAGCGCCGGGACTAGCGCTTCGGAGACCCAGTACTTC. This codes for CSAGTSASETQYF.

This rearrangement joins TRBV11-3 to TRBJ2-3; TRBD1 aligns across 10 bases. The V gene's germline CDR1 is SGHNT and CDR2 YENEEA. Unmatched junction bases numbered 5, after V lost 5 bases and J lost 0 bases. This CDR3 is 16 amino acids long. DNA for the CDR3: TGTGCCAGCAGCCCTCGGACAGGGGGTAGCACAGATACGCAGTATTTT. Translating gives CASSPRTGGSTDTQYF.

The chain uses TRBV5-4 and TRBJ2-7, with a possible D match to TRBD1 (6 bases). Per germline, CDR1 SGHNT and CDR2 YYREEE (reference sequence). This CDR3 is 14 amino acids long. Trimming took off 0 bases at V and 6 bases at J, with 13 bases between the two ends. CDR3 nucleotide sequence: TGTGCCAGCAGCTTGGATAACAGGGTCTTCGAGCAGTACTTC. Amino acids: CASSLDNRVFEQYF. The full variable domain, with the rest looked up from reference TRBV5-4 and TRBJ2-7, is ETGVTQSPTHLIKTRGQQVTLRCSSQSGHNTVSWYQQALGQGPQFIFQYYREEENGRGNFPPRFSGLQFPNYSSELNVNALELDDSALYLCASSLDNRVFEQYFGPGTRLTVT.

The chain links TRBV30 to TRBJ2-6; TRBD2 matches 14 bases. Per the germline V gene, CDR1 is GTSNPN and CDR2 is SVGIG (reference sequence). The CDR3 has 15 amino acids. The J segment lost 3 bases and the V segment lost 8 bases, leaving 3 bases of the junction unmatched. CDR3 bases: TGTGCCAAGGGACTAGCGGGAGATGGGGCCAACGTCCTGACTTTC. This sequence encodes CAKGLAGDGANVLTF.

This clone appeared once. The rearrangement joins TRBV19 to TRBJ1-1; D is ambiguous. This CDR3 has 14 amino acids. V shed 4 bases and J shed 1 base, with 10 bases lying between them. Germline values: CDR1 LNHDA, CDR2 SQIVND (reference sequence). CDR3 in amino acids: CASSTLISNTEAFF. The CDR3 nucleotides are TGTGCCAGTAGTACACTTATCTCGAACACTGAAGCTTTCTTT. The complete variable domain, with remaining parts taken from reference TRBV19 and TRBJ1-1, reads DGGITQSPKYLFRKEGQNVTLSCEQNLNHDAMYWYRQDPGQGLRLIYYSQIVNDFQKGDIAEGYSVSREKKESFPLTVTSAQKNPTAFYLCASSTLISNTEAFFGQGTRLTVV.

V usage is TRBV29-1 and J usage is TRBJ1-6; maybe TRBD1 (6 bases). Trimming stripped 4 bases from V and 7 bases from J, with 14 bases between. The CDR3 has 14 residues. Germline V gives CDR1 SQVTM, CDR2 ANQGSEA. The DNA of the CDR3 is TGCAGCGTTGCATGGGCAGGGGACAATTCACCCCTCCACTTT. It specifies CSVAWAGDNSPLHF.

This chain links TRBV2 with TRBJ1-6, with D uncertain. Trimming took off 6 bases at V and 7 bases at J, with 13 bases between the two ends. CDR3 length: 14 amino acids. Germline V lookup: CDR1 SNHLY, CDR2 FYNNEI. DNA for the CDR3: TGTGCCAGCAGAGGTAACAGTCAGAATTCACCCCTCCACTTT. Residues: CASRGNSQNSPLHF.

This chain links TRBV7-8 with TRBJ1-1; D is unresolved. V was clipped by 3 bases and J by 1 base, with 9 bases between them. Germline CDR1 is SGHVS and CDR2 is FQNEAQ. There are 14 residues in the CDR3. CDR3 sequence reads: CASSLNRGNTEAFF. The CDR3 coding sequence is TGTGCCAGCAGCTTGAATCGAGGGAACACTGAAGCTTTCTTT.

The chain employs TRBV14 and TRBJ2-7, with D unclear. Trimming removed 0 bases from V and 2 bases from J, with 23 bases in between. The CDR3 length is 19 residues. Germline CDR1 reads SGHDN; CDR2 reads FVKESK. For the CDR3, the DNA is TGTGCCAGCAGCCAAGATCTAGGGCAGACGCTACCCTCCACCTACGAGCAGTACTTC. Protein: CASSQDLGQTLPSTYEQYF.

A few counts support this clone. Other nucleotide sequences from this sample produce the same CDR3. CDR3 region: CASSFGSGGEKLFF. DNA for the CDR3: TGTGCCAGCAGCTTTGGATCTGGAGGTGAAAAACTGTTTTTT. The rearrangement joins TRBV7-9 to TRBJ1-4; D uncertain. The CDR3 covers 14 residues. Trimming pared 3 bases from V and 7 bases from J, leaving 12 bases between. Germline-derived CDR1 and CDR2 are SEHNR and FQNEAQ (reference sequence). The full variable domain, in which reference TRBV7-9 and TRBJ1-4 provide the parts outside the CDR3, is DTGVSQNPRHKITKRGQNVTFRCDPISEHNRLYWYRQTLGQGPEFLTYFQNEAQLEKSRLLSDRFSAERPKGSFSTLEIQRTEQGDSAMYLCASSFGSGGEKLFFGSGTQLSVL.

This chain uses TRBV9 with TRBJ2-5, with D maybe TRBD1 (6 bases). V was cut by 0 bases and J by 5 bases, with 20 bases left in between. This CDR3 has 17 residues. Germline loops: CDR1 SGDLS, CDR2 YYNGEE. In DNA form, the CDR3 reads TGTGCCAGCAGCGTAGGAATAGTGACTTGGGGGCCCGAGACCCAGTACTTC. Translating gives CASSVGIVTWGPETQYF.

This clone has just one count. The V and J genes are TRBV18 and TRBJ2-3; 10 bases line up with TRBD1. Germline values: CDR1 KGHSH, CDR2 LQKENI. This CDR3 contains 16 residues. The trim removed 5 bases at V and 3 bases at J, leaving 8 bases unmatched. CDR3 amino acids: CASSSSRDRGTDTQYF. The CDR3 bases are TGTGCCAGCTCATCATCCCGGGACAGGGGAACAGATACGCAGTATTTT.

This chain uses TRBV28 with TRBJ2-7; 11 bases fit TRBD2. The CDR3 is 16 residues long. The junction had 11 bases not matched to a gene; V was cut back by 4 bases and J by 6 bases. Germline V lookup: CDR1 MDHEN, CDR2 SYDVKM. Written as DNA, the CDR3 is TGTGCCAGCAGTTCCGTCAGACTAGCGGGATTCGCCGAGCAGTACTTC. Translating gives CASSSVRLAGFAEQYF.

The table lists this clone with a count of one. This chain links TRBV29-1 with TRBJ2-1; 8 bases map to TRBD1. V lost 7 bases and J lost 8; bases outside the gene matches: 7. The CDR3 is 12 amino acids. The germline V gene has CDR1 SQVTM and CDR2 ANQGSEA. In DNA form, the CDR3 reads TGCAGCGCCGGACAGGGTGCCGATGAGCAGTTCTTC. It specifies CSAGQGADEQFF.

CDR3 nucleotide sequence: TGTGCCAGCAGTTTATCGGGGGGTTCCTACGAGCAGTACTTC. Encoded protein: CASSLSGGSYEQYF. This chain links TRBV28 with TRBJ2-7; TRBD2 agrees at 7 bases. Germline V gene data show CDR1 as MDHEN and CDR2 as SYDVKM. The junction had 1 base not matched to a gene; V was cut back by 1 base and J by 1 base. The CDR3 contains 14 residues.

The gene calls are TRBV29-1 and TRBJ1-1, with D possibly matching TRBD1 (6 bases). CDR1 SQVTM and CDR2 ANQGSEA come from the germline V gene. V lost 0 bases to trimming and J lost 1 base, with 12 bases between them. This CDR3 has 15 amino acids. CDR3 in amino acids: CSVEDLNRANTEAFF. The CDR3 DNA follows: TGCAGCGTTGAAGATCTTAACAGGGCGAACACTGAAGCTTTCTTT.

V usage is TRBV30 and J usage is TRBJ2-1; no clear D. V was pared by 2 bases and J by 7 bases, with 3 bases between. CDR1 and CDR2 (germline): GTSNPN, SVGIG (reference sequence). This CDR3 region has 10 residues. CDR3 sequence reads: CAWSSNEQFF. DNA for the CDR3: TGTGCCTGGAGTTCTAATGAGCAGTTCTTC.

The CDR3 here is CASSIYPGPQYF. The CDR3 region has the DNA TGTGCCAGTAGTATCTACCCCGGCCCGCAGTACTTC. V usage is TRBV19 and J usage is TRBJ2-7, with D unresolved. Deletions cut 3 bases from V and 9 bases from J, with 12 bases between. From germline, CDR1 is LNHDA and CDR2 SQIVND (reference sequence). The CDR3 is 12 residues long.

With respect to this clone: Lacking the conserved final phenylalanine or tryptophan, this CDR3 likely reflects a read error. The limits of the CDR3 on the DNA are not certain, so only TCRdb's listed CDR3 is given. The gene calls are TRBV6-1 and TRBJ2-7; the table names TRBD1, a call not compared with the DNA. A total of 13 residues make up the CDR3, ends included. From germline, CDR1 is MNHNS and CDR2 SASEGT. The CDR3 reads CASSDGFGTTLYL.

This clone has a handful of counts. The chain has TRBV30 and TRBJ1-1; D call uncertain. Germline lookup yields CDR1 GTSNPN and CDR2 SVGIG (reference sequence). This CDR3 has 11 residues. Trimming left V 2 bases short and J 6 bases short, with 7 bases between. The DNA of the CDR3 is TGTGCCTGGAGTTCAGTGGCTGAAGCTTTCTTT. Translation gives CAWSSVAEAFF.

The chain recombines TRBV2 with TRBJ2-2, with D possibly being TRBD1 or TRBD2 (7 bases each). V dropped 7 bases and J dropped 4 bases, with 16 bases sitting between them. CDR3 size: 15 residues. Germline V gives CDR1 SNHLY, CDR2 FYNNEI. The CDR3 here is CASTRQGGFTGELFF. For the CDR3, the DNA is TGTGCCAGCACTAGACAGGGAGGGTTCACCGGGGAGCTGTTTTTT.

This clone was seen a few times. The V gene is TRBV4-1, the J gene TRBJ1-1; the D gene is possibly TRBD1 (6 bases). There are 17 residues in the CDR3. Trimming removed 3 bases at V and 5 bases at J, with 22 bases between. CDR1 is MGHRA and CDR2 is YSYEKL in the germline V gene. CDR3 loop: CASSQGGILGGRTEAFF. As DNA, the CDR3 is TGCGCCAGCAGCCAGGGAGGGATCTTAGGGGGGAGGACTGAAGCTTTCTTT.